These T cell receptor beta chains were read from a single sample in a study of blood T cells in healthy people across ages. TCRdb processed the 5' RACE reads anew with MiXCR; each CDR3 protein has one entry. The sample lists around 2 million distinct CDR3 sequences; about 39% were seen once. The sequenced sample was blood. Receptors originate from a human donor in good health. Both conserved end residues are part of each CDR3. Each record gives: J gene, V gene, D gene, clone size, CDR3 protein, CDR3 DNA. D genes are given only for firm matches. Expanded clones are given a class, and other clones once, few, many or no size at all.

>TRBJ2-3|TRBV7-9|TRBD1|.
CASSRQGNTDTQYF
TGTGCCAGCAGCCGACAGGGAAACACAGATACGCAGTATTTT
>TRBJ1-1|TRBV12-3/TRBV12-4|.|.
CASSPNGRGTGRVETEAFF
TGTGCCAGCAGCCCTAATGGCAGGGGAACGGGAAGGGTTGAAACTGAAGCTTTCTTT
>TRBJ2-4|TRBV3-1|TRBD2|.
CASSQDREGGSGVTSAKNVQYF
TGTGCCAGCAGCCAAGATCGGGAAGGGGGTAGCGGGGTTACGTCGGCCAAAAACGTTCAGTACTTC
>TRBJ1-2|TRBV11-2|TRBD1|many
CASSLAATGWTSYGYTF
TGTGCCAGCAGCTTAGCGGCGACAGGGTGGACGTCCTATGGCTACACCTTC
>TRBJ1-4|TRBV4-1|.|few
CASWPYFAVVNEKLFF
TGCGCCAGCTGGCCATACTTCGCGGTAGTGAATGAAAAACTGTTTTTT
>TRBJ2-7|TRBV29-1|.|many
CSAGGGINYEQYF
TGCAGCGCCGGAGGAGGGATAAACTACGAGCAGTACTTC
>TRBJ2-3|TRBV20-1|TRBD2|.
CSARGGLAGGESTDTQYF
TGCAGTGCTAGAGGGGGACTAGCGGGGGGGGAGAGCACAGATACGCAGTATTTT
>TRBJ1-2|TRBV7-2|.|.
CASGLLGEWGSSGYTF
TGTGCCAGCGGCTTGCTAGGGGAGTGGGGATCAAGTGGCTACACCTTC
>TRBJ2-1|TRBV9|TRBD1|few
CASSSRTGWNEQFF
TGTGCCAGCAGCTCCCGGACAGGGTGGAATGAGCAGTTCTTC
>TRBJ2-4|TRBV7-3|TRBD2|.
CASSLSAGGTPTEQYF
TGTGCCAGCAGCCTATCAGCGGGGGGCACTCCTACGGAGCAGTACTTC
>TRBJ2-5|TRBV27|.|.
CASRRTSVHEQYF
TGTGCCAGCAGGCGGACCTCGGTTCATGAGCAGTACTTC
>TRBJ1-1|TRBV2|TRBD1|.
CASSRQGAGDTEAFF
TGTGCCAGCAGCAGACAGGGGGCAGGAGACACTGAAGCTTTCTTT
>TRBJ1-5|TRBV24-1|.|.
CATSESTNRPQHF
TGTGCCACCAGTGAATCAACCAATCGGCCCCAGCATTTT
>TRBJ2-2|TRBV20-1|.|.
CSARERDTGELFF
TGCAGTGCTAGAGAACGGGATACCGGGGAGCTGTTTTTT
>TRBJ2-3|TRBV27|.|few
CASSLSGIDTDTQYF
TGTGCCAGCAGTTTATCAGGGATAGACACAGATACGCAGTATTTT
>TRBJ2-2|TRBV11-2|.|.
CASSISGRGELFF
TGTGCCAGCAGCATCTCAGGGAGAGGGGAGCTGTTTTTT
>TRBJ2-7|TRBV7-2|.|few
CASSLSSRAEQYF
TGTGCCAGCAGCTTATCCTCCAGGGCCGAGCAGTACTTC